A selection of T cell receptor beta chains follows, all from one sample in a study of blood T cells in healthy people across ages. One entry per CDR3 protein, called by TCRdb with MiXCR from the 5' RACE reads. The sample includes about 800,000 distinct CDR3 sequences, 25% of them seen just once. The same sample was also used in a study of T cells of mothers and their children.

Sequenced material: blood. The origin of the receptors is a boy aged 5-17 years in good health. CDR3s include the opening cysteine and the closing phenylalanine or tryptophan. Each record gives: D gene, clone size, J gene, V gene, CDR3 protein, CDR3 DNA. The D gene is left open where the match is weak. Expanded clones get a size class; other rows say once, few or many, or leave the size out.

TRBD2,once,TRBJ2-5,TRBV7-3,CASSSGLGGWETQYF,TGTGCCAGCAGCTCCGGACTGGGGGGGTGGGAGACCCAGTACTTC
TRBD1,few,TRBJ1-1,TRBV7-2,CASSSLDRGFYTEAFF,TGTGCCAGCAGCTCCTTGGACAGGGGGTTCTACACTGAAGCTTTCTTT
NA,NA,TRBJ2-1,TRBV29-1,CSVEGDVQTYNEQFF,TGCAGCGTTGAGGGAGACGTTCAGACTTACAATGAGCAGTTCTTC
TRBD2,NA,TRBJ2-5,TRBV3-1,CASSQDQASGGETQYF,TGTGCCAGCAGCCAAGATCAGGCTAGCGGGGGAGAGACCCAGTACTTC
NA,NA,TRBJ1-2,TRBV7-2,CASSGRWDHGYTF,TGTGCCAGCAGCGGGCGTTGGGACCATGGCTACACCTTC
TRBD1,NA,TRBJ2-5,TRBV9,CASSVEGGRETQYF,TGTGCCAGCAGCGTAGAAGGGGGCAGGGAGACCCAGTACTTC
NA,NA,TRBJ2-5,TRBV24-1,CATSDYSETQYF,TGTGCCACCAGTGATTATTCTGAGACCCAGTACTTC
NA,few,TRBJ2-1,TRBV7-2,CASSLQDSFYNEQFF,TGTGCCAGCAGCTTGCAAGACAGTTTCTACAATGAGCAGTTCTTC
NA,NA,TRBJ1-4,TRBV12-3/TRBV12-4,CAGGRTALNEKLFF,TGTGCCGGTGGGAGGACAGCGCTTAATGAAAAACTGTTTTTT
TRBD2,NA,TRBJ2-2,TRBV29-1,CSVLSLAGNTGELFF,TGCAGCGTTCTCTCTCTAGCGGGTAACACCGGGGAGCTGTTTTTT
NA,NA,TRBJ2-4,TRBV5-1,CASSLGDYGNIQYF,TGCGCCAGCAGCTTGGGAGACTACGGGAACATTCAGTACTTC
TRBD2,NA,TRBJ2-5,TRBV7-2,CAGSLGLATPETQYF,TGTGCCGGCAGCCTGGGACTAGCTACTCCTGAGACCCAGTACTTC
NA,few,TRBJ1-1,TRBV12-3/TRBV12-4,CASSLRAVGGRNTEAFF,TGTGCCAGCAGTTTAAGGGCGGTGGGGGGTAGGAACACTGAAGCTTTCTTT
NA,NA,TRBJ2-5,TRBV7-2,CAGRATQGFETQYF,TGTGCCGGCAGGGCAACTCAGGGGTTTGAGACCCAGTACTTC
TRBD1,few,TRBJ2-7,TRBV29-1,CSVGRQGAYEQYF,TGCAGCGTTGGGAGGCAGGGGGCGTACGAGCAGTACTTC
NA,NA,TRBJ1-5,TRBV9,CASSPDSTSNQPQHF,TGTGCCAGCAGCCCTGACAGTACTAGCAATCAGCCCCAGCATTTT
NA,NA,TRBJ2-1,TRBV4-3,CASSQDGPENNYNEQFF,TGCGCCAGCAGCCAAGATGGCCCGGAGAACAACTACAATGAGCAGTTCTTC
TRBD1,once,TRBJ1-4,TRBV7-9,CASSGQGGDPNEKLFF,TGTGCCAGCAGCGGACAGGGCGGGGATCCTAATGAAAAACTGTTTTTT
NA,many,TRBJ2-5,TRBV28,CASTAYQETQYF,TGTGCCAGCACAGCGTACCAAGAGACCCAGTACTTC
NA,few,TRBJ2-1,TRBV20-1,CSAGPSTYEQFF,TGCAGTGCTGGCCCTAGCACCTATGAGCAGTTCTTC
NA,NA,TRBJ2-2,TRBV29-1,CSVEDRTNTGELFF,TGCAGCGTTGAAGACAGGACGAACACCGGGGAGCTGTTTTTT
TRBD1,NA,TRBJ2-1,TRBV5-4,CASRQRQGSSSYNEQFF,TGTGCCAGCAGACAAAGACAGGGGTCGAGCTCCTACAATGAGCAGTTCTTC
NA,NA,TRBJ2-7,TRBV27,CASRRQVPQGLEQYF,TGTGCCAGCAGACGACAAGTACCCCAGGGGCTCGAGCAGTACTTC
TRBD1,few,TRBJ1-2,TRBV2,CASSGTGGYGYTF,TGTGCCAGCAGTGGAACAGGGGGATACGGCTACACCTTC
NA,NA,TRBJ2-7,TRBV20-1,CSARSYSYEQYF,TGCAGTGCTAGAAGTTACAGCTACGAGCAGTACTTC
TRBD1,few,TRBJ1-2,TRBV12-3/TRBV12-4,CASSPQGQGSGYTF,TGTGCCAGCAGTCCACAAGGACAGGGAAGTGGCTACACCTTC
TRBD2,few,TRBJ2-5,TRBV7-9,CASSWGTRLAAKETQYF,TGTGCCAGCAGCTGGGGAACTAGACTAGCGGCGAAAGAGACCCAGTACTTC
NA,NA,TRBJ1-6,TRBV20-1,CSARAPGGRINSPLHF,TGCAGTGCTAGAGCCCCCGGAGGCAGGATAAATTCACCCCTCCACTTT
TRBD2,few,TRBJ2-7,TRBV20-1,CSARTGGTYEQYF,TGCAGTGCCAGGACGGGGGGAACCTACGAGCAGTACTTC
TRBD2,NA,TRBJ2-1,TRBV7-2,CASSSRGAGGGSYNEQFF,TGTGCCAGCAGCTCCCGCGGGGCGGGAGGAGGGTCCTACAATGAGCAGTTCTTC
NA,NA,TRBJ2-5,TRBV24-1,CATSDQGGREETQYF,TGTGCCACCAGTGATCAGGGGGGTCGTGAAGAGACCCAGTACTTC
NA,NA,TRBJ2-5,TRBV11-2,CASSWPQAEMQETQYF,TGTGCCAGCAGCTGGCCACAGGCAGAAATGCAAGAGACCCAGTACTTC
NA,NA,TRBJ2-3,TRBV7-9,CASSLVLLKADTQYF,TGTGCCAGCAGCTTAGTCCTCCTCAAGGCAGATACGCAGTATTTT
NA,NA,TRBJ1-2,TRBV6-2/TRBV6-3,CASSGGTGVGYTF,TGTGCCAGCAGTGGGGGGACTGGCGTCGGCTACACCTTC
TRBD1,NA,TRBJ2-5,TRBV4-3,CASSQDLGTGGKETQYF,TGCGCCAGCAGCCAAGATCTGGGGACAGGGGGCAAAGAGACCCAGTACTTC
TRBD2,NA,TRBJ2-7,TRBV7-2,CASSESIRGLAAYEQYF,TGTGCCAGCAGCGAATCGATACGCGGGCTAGCGGCCTACGAGCAGTACTTC
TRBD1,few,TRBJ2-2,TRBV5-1,CASRPPGQAVGELFF,TGCGCCAGCCGACCCCCGGGACAGGCCGTCGGGGAGCTGTTTTTT